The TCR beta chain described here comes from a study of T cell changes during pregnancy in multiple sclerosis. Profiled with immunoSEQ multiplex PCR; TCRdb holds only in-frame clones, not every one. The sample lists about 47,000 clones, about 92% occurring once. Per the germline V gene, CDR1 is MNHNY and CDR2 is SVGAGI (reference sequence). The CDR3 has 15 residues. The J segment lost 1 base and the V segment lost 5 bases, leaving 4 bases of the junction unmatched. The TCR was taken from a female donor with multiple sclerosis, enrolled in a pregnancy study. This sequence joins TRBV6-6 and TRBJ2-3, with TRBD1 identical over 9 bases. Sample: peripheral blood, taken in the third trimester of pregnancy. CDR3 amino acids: CASSLRTGGTDTQYF. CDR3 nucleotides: TGTGCCAGCAGTCTCAGGACAGGGGGCACAGATACGCAGTATTTT.